The rows below give T cell receptor beta chains drawn from one sample of a study of beta chain features in type 1 diabetes. The data were produced by immunoSEQ multiplex PCR, yet TCRdb's version contains in-frame clones alone and is incomplete. Of about half a million clones in the sample, roughly an eighth were seen once. Specimen: naive CD4+ T cells from blood. These receptors were taken from a woman aged 18-30 years in good health. CDR3s include the opening cysteine and the closing phenylalanine or tryptophan. The order of the fields is J gene, V gene, D gene, clone size, CDR3 DNA, CDR3 protein. A D gene is named only where the DNA matches it firmly. The size field is filled for only some rows; it gives once, few, many or a size class.

TRBJ2-3	TRBV20-1	.	.	TGCAGTGCTGATAAGGGGAGTACGCAGTATTTT	CSADKGSTQYF
TRBJ1-1	TRBV7-9	.	.	TGTGCCAGCAGCGAGGTAGTGAACACTGAAGCTTTCTTT	CASSEVVNTEAFF
TRBJ2-1	TRBV4-2	.	few	TGTGCCAGCAGCCAAGGGACTAACAACAATGAGCAGTTCTTC	CASSQGTNNNEQFF
TRBJ1-4	TRBV29-1	.	.	TGCAGCGCCCCCGGGACGGATGAAAAACTGTTTTTT	CSAPGTDEKLFF
TRBJ2-3	TRBV7-2	.	few	TGTGCCAGCAGTGTGTCCATTGCAGATACGCAGTATTTT	CASSVSIADTQYF
TRBJ2-2	TRBV9	TRBD2	.	TGTGCCAGCAGCGGGGGACTAGCCACCGGGGAGCTGTTTTTT	CASSGGLATGELFF
TRBJ2-3	TRBV7-2	TRBD2	.	TGTGCCAGCAGCTTGTGGCGGGAGGGATATACGCAGTATTTT	CASSLWREGYTQYF
TRBJ1-1	TRBV19	.	.	TGTGCCAGTAGTATCGACAGGTTTGACACTGAAGCTTTCTTT	CASSIDRFDTEAFF
TRBJ2-1	TRBV30	.	few	TGTGCCTGGAGTGTACTTGTCGGAGGGCCGTACAATGAGCAGTTCTTC	CAWSVLVGGPYNEQFF
TRBJ2-5	TRBV7-9	.	few	TGTGCCAGCAGCCGGGCAGGGGAAGAGACCCAGTACTTC	CASSRAGEETQYF